The 9 T cell receptor beta chains presented below share a single source sample, sequenced in a study of T-cell reconstitution after alpha-beta-depleted transplantation in children. Using unique molecular identifiers, the investigators prepared the TCRbeta library. Each CDR3 protein gets one entry after TCRdb re-called the PCR reads with MiXCR. The sample yields 450,000 to 550,000 distinct CDR3 sequences, about an eighth seen once. The sequences come from PBMCs, mostly from graft donor cells, collected 180 days after TCRalphabeta/CD19-depleted stem cell transplant. These receptors all stem from a female patient aged 2 to 10 who had a stem cell transplant for aplastic anemia, so the T cells may come from the graft donor.

This clonotype was recorded a few times. The V call is TRBV5-1, the J call TRBJ2-3, with 11 bases fitting TRBD1. V lost 5 bases, J lost 4 bases, and 6 bases stayed unmatched. This CDR3 region has 15 residues. CDR1 and CDR2 from the germline V gene are SGHRS and YFSETQ. CDR3 in DNA: TGCGCCAGCAGGGGGGACAGGGGGATTGCAGATACGCAGTATTTT. Its translation is CASRGDRGIADTQYF. Full variable domain (remainder filled in from reference TRBV5-1 and TRBJ2-3): KAGVTQTPRYLIKTRGQQVTLSCSPISGHRSVSWYQQTPGQGLQFLFEYFSETQRNKGNFPGRFSGRQFSNSRSEMNVSTLELGDSALYLCASRGDRGIADTQYFGPGTRLTVL.

This chain uses TRBV19 with TRBJ2-3; 7 bases fit TRBD2. The CDR3 contains 16 residues. Germline values: CDR1 LNHDA, CDR2 SQIVND (reference sequence). V shed 3 bases, J shed 4 bases, and the junction held 10 bases outside the gene matches. CDR3 loop: CASSIRPITSADTQYF. The CDR3 DNA reads TGTGCCAGTAGTATCCGCCCGATCACTAGCGCAGATACGCAGTATTTT.

This clonotype was seen more than once but under ten times. CDR3 nucleotide sequence: TGCGCCAGCAGCTTTAATCCGGGGGCTTTTCTGAACACTGAAGCTTTCTTT. This gives the protein CASSFNPGAFLNTEAFF. The chain carries TRBV5-1 and TRBJ1-1; D possibly corresponds to TRBD1 (6 bases). Trimming left V 2 bases short and J 0 bases short, with 17 bases between. The CDR3 is made up of 17 amino acids. Per germline, CDR1 SGHRS and CDR2 YFSETQ.

A few counts support this clonotype. The chain couples TRBV5-1 to TRBJ2-3; a weak D match, TRBD2 (6 bases). With 3 bases removed from V and 0 bases from J, the gap between germline ends came to 11 bases. Germline V gives CDR1 SGHRS, CDR2 YFSETQ. This CDR3 contains 15 residues. The CDR3 loop is CASSSPGTSTDTQYF. The CDR3 DNA reads as TGCGCCAGCAGCTCGCCTGGGACTAGCACAGATACGCAGTATTTT.

This clonotype turned up a few times. This chain links TRBV28 with TRBJ2-2, with 8 bases aligning to TRBD1. Losses at the gene ends were 1 base for V and 0 bases for J; bases not matched to a gene: 4. Germline CDR1 and CDR2: MDHEN and SYDVKM. This CDR3 comprises 17 residues. CDR3 loop: CASSLSSRGPNTGELFF. The CDR3 DNA is TGTGCCAGCAGTTTATCGTCCAGGGGGCCGAACACCGGGGAGCTGTTTTTT.

This clonotype was counted a few times. This sequence joins TRBV28 and TRBJ2-7, with 11 bases aligning to TRBD2. With V trimmed by 6 bases and J by 2 bases, 21 bases remained unmatched. Germline V gene data show CDR1 as MDHEN and CDR2 as SYDVKM. The CDR3 extends over 20 amino acids. The CDR3 sequence: CASRTPGTGTSGAGPYEQYF. The CDR3 DNA reads as TGTGCCAGCAGGACTCCGGGGACCGGGACTAGCGGCGCCGGTCCCTACGAGCAGTACTTC.

There are a few counts of this clonotype. The chain uses TRBV5-1 and TRBJ2-7, with TRBD1 identical over 11 bases. Trimming took 0 bases from V and 6 from J; bases not matched to a gene: 8. This CDR3 contains 16 residues. Per the germline V gene, CDR1 is SGHRS and CDR2 is YFSETQ. The CDR3 protein is CASSLGPGQGEGEQYF. CDR3 DNA: TGCGCCAGCAGCTTGGGACCGGGACAGGGGGAGGGCGAGCAGTACTTC.

This clonotype was picked up a small number of times. The rearrangement uses TRBV7-2 and TRBJ2-3, with 7 bases matching TRBD2. The CDR3 is 14 amino acids. Germline V gives CDR1 SGHTA, CDR2 FQGNSA. The V gene end was trimmed by 2 bases and the J gene end by 4 bases; junction bases not matched to a gene: 3. The CDR3 loop is CASSLTRESDTQYF. For the CDR3, the DNA is TGTGCCAGCAGCTTAACGCGGGAGTCAGATACGCAGTATTTT.

The V gene is TRBV4-2, the J gene TRBJ2-5, with D maybe TRBD1 (6 bases). With 0 bases removed from V and 5 bases from J, the gap between germline ends came to 16 bases. This CDR3 contains 16 residues. Germline loops: CDR1 LGHNA, CDR2 YNFKEQ. In nucleotides, the CDR3 is TGTGCCAGCAGCCAAGATTACGGCAGGGGCGAGGAGACCCAGTACTTC. It encodes CASSQDYGRGEETQYF.